The entry below gives a single T cell receptor beta chain sequence along with its context. This CDR3 is also generated by other DNA sequences in the sample. The data are from a study of blood T cell repertoires in COVID-19. Study-level information: Acute-phase and convalescent COVID-19 samples originated in the United States, Italy and Spain.

Seattle-derived patients entered the study during active infection and were followed longitudinally. The method was immunoSEQ multiplex PCR; TCRdb's version includes in-frame clones alone and lacks a portion of them. In the table there are more than 200,000 clones, 80% to 85% of which are singletons. Input material: peripheral blood. The source is a woman older than 75 with COVID-19, enrolled during active disease.

DNA for the CDR3: TGTGCCAGCAGCTCGCAAGAGACCCAGTACTTC. It yields the protein CASSSQETQYF. The J gene is TRBJ2-5, the V gene TRBV7-2, with D unclear. The CDR3 runs 11 residues. Germline loops: CDR1 SGHTA, CDR2 FQGNSA. V was cut by 4 bases and J by 2 bases, with 2 bases left in between.